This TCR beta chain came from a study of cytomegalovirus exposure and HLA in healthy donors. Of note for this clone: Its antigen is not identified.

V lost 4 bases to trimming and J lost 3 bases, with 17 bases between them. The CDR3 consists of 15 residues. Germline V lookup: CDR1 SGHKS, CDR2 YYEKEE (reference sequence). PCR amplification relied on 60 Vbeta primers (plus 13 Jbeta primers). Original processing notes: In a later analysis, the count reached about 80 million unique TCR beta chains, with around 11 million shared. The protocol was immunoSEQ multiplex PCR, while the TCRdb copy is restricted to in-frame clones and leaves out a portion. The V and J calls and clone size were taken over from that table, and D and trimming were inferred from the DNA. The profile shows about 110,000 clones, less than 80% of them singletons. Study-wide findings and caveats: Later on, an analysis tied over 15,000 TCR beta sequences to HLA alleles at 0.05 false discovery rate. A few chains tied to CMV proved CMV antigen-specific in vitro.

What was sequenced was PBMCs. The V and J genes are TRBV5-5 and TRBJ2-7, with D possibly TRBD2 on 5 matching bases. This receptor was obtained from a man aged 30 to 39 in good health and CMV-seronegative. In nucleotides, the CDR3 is TGTGCCAGCAGCGTGGAGGCAACTAGTCGCTACGAGCAGTACTTC. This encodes CASSVEATSRYEQYF.